These 31 T cell receptor beta chains were sequenced from one sample in a study of T cell repertoires in cytomegalovirus infection. In TCRdb, the reads were re-called with MiXCR into one record per CDR3 protein. The sample comprises approximately 110,000 distinct CDR3 sequences, 9.5% to 13% of which are singletons, and approximately 33% rests with the top ten. No antigens are known for them. Sequences were obtained from PBMCs, sequenced either directly or after in vitro stimulation (not recorded which). These receptors all come from a human donor in good health (CMV status not recorded). Some clones in this sample may be carry-over from other donors' samples.

In its sample, this clonotype was seen a few times. The rearrangement uses TRBV28 and TRBJ1-6, with D possibly TRBD1 on 5 matching bases. The CDR3 runs 20 residues. Looked up from germline, CDR1 is MDHEN and CDR2 is SYDVKM. Trimming stripped 5 bases from V and 5 bases from J, with 28 bases between. The CDR3 loop reads CASSPNGGTNRRVHNSPLHF. The CDR3 bases are TGTGCCAGCAGTCCGAACGGCGGGACGAACAGGAGGGTCCATAATTCACCCCTCCACTTT. Complete variable domain (other parts from reference TRBV28 and TRBJ1-6): DVKVTQSSRYLVKRTGEKVFLECVQDMDHENMFWYRQDPGLGLRLIYFSYDVKMKEKGDIPEGYSVSREKKERFSLILESASTNQTSMYLCASSPNGGTNRRVHNSPLHFGNGTRLTVT.

A remark on this clonotype: The junction does not match germline at one end; this may be a read error. V gene TRBV27 combines with J gene TRBJ1-1; D is ambiguous. CDR3 length: 15 residues. Germline CDR1 is MNHEY and CDR2 is SMNVEV (reference sequence). The CDR3 coding sequence is TGTGCTAGCAGCAACACCGGGGTGGAGAACACTGAAGCTTTCTTT. It encodes CASSNTGVENTEAFF.

This clonotype was picked up a small number of times. The chain uses TRBV15 and TRBJ2-1, with D tentatively TRBD2 (5 bases). Trimming removed 1 base at V and 6 bases at J, with 13 bases between. This CDR3 has 15 amino acids. Germline values: CDR1 LNHNV, CDR2 YYDKDF (reference sequence). DNA for the CDR3: TGTGCCACCAGCAGAGTAAGGCTAGCCATCAATGAGCAGTTCTTC. Encoded protein: CATSRVRLAINEQFF.

The sample holds many counts of this clonotype. The V gene is TRBV24-1, the J gene TRBJ2-3; D not resolved. The CDR3 sequence is 13 residues long. V was cut by 1 base and J by 4 bases, with 5 bases left in between. The germline V gene encodes CDR1 KGHDR and CDR2 SFDVKD. In DNA, the CDR3 is TGTGCCACCAGTGATTTTCCCTCAGATACGCAGTATTTT. This gives the protein CATSDFPSDTQYF.

The chain links TRBV19 to TRBJ2-5; 10 bases fit TRBD2. The germline V gene encodes CDR1 LNHDA and CDR2 SQIVND (reference sequence). The junction had 10 bases not matched to a gene; V was cut back by 3 bases and J by 3 bases. This CDR3 region has 17 residues. The CDR3 is CASSILLAGENEETQYF. DNA for the CDR3: TGTGCCAGTAGTATTCTTCTAGCGGGAGAGAACGAAGAGACCCAGTACTTC.

This clonotype was counted many times. The CDR3 reads CASSPGLAGIAFYEQYF. CDR3 nucleotides: TGTGCCAGCAGCCCTGGACTAGCGGGAATAGCATTCTACGAGCAGTACTTC. The chain employs TRBV7-8 and TRBJ2-7, with TRBD2 matching over 12 bases. CDR1 SGHVS and CDR2 FQNEAQ come from the germline V gene. J lost 3 bases, V lost 5 bases, and 11 bases had no gene match. The CDR3 length is 17 residues.

A single count supports this clonotype. Being one base from a much bigger clone, this may be a read error. The chain has TRBV28 and TRBJ1-2, with TRBD1 matching over 8 bases. Germline assignment: CDR1 MDHEN and CDR2 SYDVKM. CDR3 size: 15 residues. CDR3 region: CTSSHRMTGDPGYTF. The CDR3 nucleotides read TGTACCAGCAGCCACCGAATGACAGGGGACCCTGGCTACACCTTC.

This clonotype was seen more than once but under ten times. The chain uses TRBV4-3 and TRBJ2-2; no firm D call. Trimming stripped 4 bases from V and 1 base from J, with 1 base between. Germline CDR1 is LGHNA and CDR2 is YSLEER. This CDR3 spans 12 amino acids. The CDR3 sequence is CASSRNTGELFF. The CDR3 nucleotides read TGCGCCAGCAGCCGGAACACCGGGGAGCTGTTTTTT.

This clonotype was detected a few times. The chain joins TRBV7-2 to TRBJ2-1; 7 bases match TRBD2. The J segment lost 7 bases and the V segment lost 6 bases, leaving 12 bases of the junction unmatched. The length of the CDR3 is 15 residues. The V gene's germline CDR1 is SGHTA and CDR2 FQGNSA. CDR3 sequence (DNA): TGTGCCAGCAGGGGGGGGGGGGAGCCGAATAATGAGCAGTTCTTC. Its translation: CASRGGGEPNNEQFF.

Worth noting for this clonotype: It may be a read error: a sequence one base away is much more abundant. The CDR3 DNA reads as TGTGCCAGCAGCTTAGGTAGCAGGAGCTCCTACGAGCAGTACTTC. Its protein product is CASSLGSRSSYEQYF. The chain recombines TRBV7-6 with TRBJ2-7; D remains ambiguous. Germline V gene sequence: CDR1 SGHVS, CDR2 FNYEAQ. The CDR3 consists of 15 residues. Trimming took 1 base from V and 0 from J, leaving 10 bases between them.

This clonotype has more than one count but fewer than ten. This chain joins TRBV4-3 and TRBJ1-1; D ambiguous. Germline CDR1 and CDR2: LGHNA and YSLEER. V was shortened by 0 bases and J by 3 bases, with 5 bases between the two germline ends. The CDR3 totals 13 residues. The CDR3 nucleotides are TGCGCCAGCAGCCAAGAGGGCCACACTGAAGCTTTCTTT. Its protein product is CASSQEGHTEAFF.

The chain has TRBV7-9 and TRBJ1-2; D is unclear. CDR1 SEHNR and CDR2 FQNEAQ come from the germline V gene (reference sequence). The CDR3 contains 15 residues. Deletions cut 0 bases from V and 0 bases from J, with 8 bases between. Written as DNA, the CDR3 is TGTGCCAGCAGCTTAGCGGTCGGGGCTAACTATGGCTACACCTTC. Its translation: CASSLAVGANYGYTF.

The chain is built from TRBV2 and TRBJ1-2; no firm D call. Germline V lookup: CDR1 SNHLY, CDR2 FYNNEI. The CDR3 spans 14 residues. Trimming took off 3 bases at V and 4 bases at J, with 12 bases between the two ends. As DNA, the CDR3 is TGTGCCAGCAGTGAGGGTGCAGGTCTCTATGGCTACACCTTC. The encoded protein is CASSEGAGLYGYTF.

The chain links TRBV4-1 to TRBJ2-5, with 13 bases fitting TRBD2. Germline CDR1 MGHRA, CDR2 YSYEKL. CDR3 length: 20 residues. Trimming removed 2 bases from V and 2 bases from J; junction bases left unmatched: 14. As DNA, the CDR3 is TGCGCCAGCAGCCAAAGCACTTGGACTAGCGGGAGAGGGCTTCAAGAGACCCAGTACTTC. Its translation: CASSQSTWTSGRGLQETQYF.

This clonotype was recorded many times. This chain links TRBV2 with TRBJ2-3; 13 bases are a match to TRBD2. Germline CDR1 SNHLY, CDR2 FYNNEI. The length of the CDR3 is 18 residues. The trim removed 0 bases at V and 3 bases at J, leaving 6 bases unmatched. The CDR3 protein is CASSEALRLAGGTDTQYF. The CDR3 DNA follows: TGTGCCAGCAGTGAAGCGCTTCGACTAGCGGGAGGAACAGATACGCAGTATTTT.

The chain employs TRBV20-1 and TRBJ2-5, with TRBD2 matching 7 bases. The CDR3 is 15 amino acids. J gave up 11 bases and V 2 bases, and 17 bases lay outside the gene matches. The germline CDR1 and CDR2 sequences are DFQATT and SNEGSKA (reference sequence). This CDR3 reads CSARPQLAWRGSQYF. The CDR3 DNA sequence: TGCAGTGCTAGACCTCAACTAGCGTGGCGAGGTAGTCAGTACTTC.

The chain uses TRBV9 and TRBJ2-1; no clear D. The V gene lost 3 bases and the J gene lost 2 bases, with 18 bases spanning the gap. The V gene's germline CDR1 is SGDLS and CDR2 YYNGEE. The CDR3 runs 17 residues. CDR3 in amino acids: CASSAGTDRWTYNEQFF. The DNA for the CDR3 is TGTGCCAGCAGCGCCGGAACGGACCGGTGGACCTACAATGAGCAGTTCTTC. Together with reference TRBV9 and TRBJ2-1, the CDR3 gives the full variable domain: DSGVTQTPKHLITATGQRVTLRCSPRSGDLSVYWYQQSLDQGLQFLIQYYNGEERAKGNILERFSAQQFPDLHSELNLSSLELGDSALYFCASSAGTDRWTYNEQFFGPGTRLTVL.

This clonotype was picked up a small number of times. This rearrangement joins TRBV3-1 to TRBJ1-2, with TRBD1 identical over 7 bases. CDR3 length: 15 residues. Germline CDR1 and CDR2: LGHDT and YNNKEL (reference sequence). Losses at the gene ends were 1 base for V and 4 bases for J; bases not matched to a gene: 6. CDR3 DNA: TGTGCCAGCAGCCAAGGACAGGGTAGAGTCTATGGCTACACCTTC. Protein sequence: CASSQGQGRVYGYTF.

This clonotype was detected a few times. The chain employs TRBV4-2 and TRBJ2-1; 10 bases map to TRBD2. After removal of 1 base from V and 5 bases from J, the junction contained 2 bases not matched to a gene. Germline CDR1 is LGHNA and CDR2 is YNFKEQ. The CDR3 length is 15 residues. The CDR3 region has the DNA TGTGCCAGCAGCCAAGGGACTAGCGGAAACAATGAGCAGTTCTTC. Translation gives CASSQGTSGNNEQFF.

The chain employs TRBV7-2 and TRBJ2-1, with D unclear. Trimming took off 1 base at V and 0 bases at J, with 7 bases between the two ends. CDR3 length equals 15 residues. CDR1 and CDR2 from the germline V gene are SGHTA and FQGNSA. This chain's CDR3 is CASSLDSSSYNEQFF. Written as DNA, the CDR3 is TGTGCCAGCAGCTTAGACTCGAGCTCCTACAATGAGCAGTTCTTC. Based on the CDR3 plus reference TRBV7-2 and TRBJ2-1, the full variable domain is GAGVSQSPSNKVTEKGKDVELRCDPISGHTALYWYRQSLGQGLEFLIYFQGNSAPDKSGLPSDRFSAERTGGSVSTLTIQRTQQEDSAVYLCASSLDSSSYNEQFFGPGTRLTVL.

This clonotype was detected a few times. The chain recombines TRBV5-1 with TRBJ2-1; D is unclear. From germline, CDR1 is SGHRS and CDR2 YFSETQ. The CDR3 consists of 14 residues. With 0 bases removed from V and 5 bases from J, the gap between germline ends came to 9 bases. Here the CDR3 reads CASSLVMQNNEQFF. The CDR3 DNA sequence: TGCGCCAGCAGCTTGGTTATGCAGAACAATGAGCAGTTCTTC.

This clonotype was seen more than once but under ten times. V is TRBV6-6 and J is TRBJ1-6; no clear D. The CDR3 runs 16 residues. V lost 3 bases to trimming and J lost 9 bases, with 18 bases between them. Germline CDR1 reads MNHNY; CDR2 reads SVGAGI (reference sequence). CDR3 protein: CASSYNTVESGSPLHF. CDR3 coding DNA: TGTGCCAGCAGTTATAATACTGTTGAGTCCGGTTCACCCCTCCACTTT.

A single count supports this clonotype. The chain links TRBV19 to TRBJ2-3; no clear D. CDR3 length: 16 residues. Germline CDR1 reads LNHDA; CDR2 reads SQIVND (reference sequence). V gave up 3 bases and J gave up 0 bases, with 13 bases separating them. CDR3 sequence (DNA): TGTGCCAGTAGTATTCGATTGGGTAGCAGCACAGATACGCAGTATTTT. It is translated as CASSIRLGSSTDTQYF.

This clonotype was seen ten or more times. This sequence joins TRBV28 and TRBJ1-2; D possibly corresponds to TRBD1 (5 bases). V lost 7 bases and J 6 bases, leaving 18 bases between the germline ends. Germline loops: CDR1 MDHEN, CDR2 SYDVKM. This CDR3 contains 14 residues. As DNA, the CDR3 is TGTGCCAGCACTCCCCCGGAAGGGGTCCATGGCTACACCTTC. Translating gives CASTPPEGVHGYTF.

The chain links TRBV5-1 to TRBJ1-3; unclear D gene. This CDR3 is 15 amino acids long. Trimming removed 0 bases at V and 8 bases at J, with 15 bases between. CDR1 is SGHRS, CDR2 YFSETQ, per germline. CDR3 in DNA: TGCGCCAGCAGCTTGGATACGGTAGATCTCCACACCATATATTTT. It yields the protein CASSLDTVDLHTIYF.

CDR3 in amino acids: CASSRIGRVGSTEAFF. Written as DNA, the CDR3 is TGTGCCAGCAGCCGAATTGGTAGGGTGGGGAGCACTGAAGCTTTCTTT. The chain has TRBV7-3 and TRBJ1-1; D is unclear. With 5 bases removed from V and 4 bases from J, the gap between germline ends came to 20 bases. Germline V CDR1 and CDR2: SGHTA, FQGTGA. This CDR3 has 16 amino acids.

This clonotype was seen a single time. The chain has TRBV19 and TRBJ2-5; 11 nucleotides agree with TRBD2. The V gene's germline CDR1 is LNHDA and CDR2 SQIVND (reference sequence). The J segment lost 3 bases and the V segment lost 4 bases, leaving 4 bases of the junction unmatched. CDR3 size: 15 residues. CDR3: CASSRTSGLEETQYF. CDR3 DNA sequence: TGTGCCAGTAGTAGGACTAGCGGGTTAGAAGAGACCCAGTACTTC.

The chain is built from TRBV19 and TRBJ1-1, with D maybe TRBD1 (5 bases). V was shortened by 5 bases and J by 4 bases, with 17 bases between the two germline ends. CDR1 LNHDA and CDR2 SQIVND come from the germline V gene (reference sequence). CDR3 length: 15 amino acids. The CDR3 loop reads CASSFRAGFSTEAFF. CDR3 bases: TGTGCCAGTAGTTTTCGGGCAGGGTTTTCCACTGAAGCTTTCTTT.

This clonotype occurred many times. This sequence joins TRBV4-2 and TRBJ1-4, with D possibly matching TRBD1 (5 bases). CDR3 length: 19 residues. From germline, CDR1 is LGHNA and CDR2 YNFKEQ. With 0 bases removed from V and 2 bases from J, the gap between germline ends came to 19 bases. CDR3 nucleotides: TGTGCCAGCAGCCAAGAACATCCCTTGGCTTGGGGGACTAATGAAAAACTGTTTTTT. This codes for CASSQEHPLAWGTNEKLFF.

This clonotype showed up many times. The J gene is TRBJ2-1, the V gene TRBV7-8; 8 bases line up with TRBD1. The CDR3 is made up of 15 amino acids. The V gene end was trimmed by 5 bases and the J gene end by 8 bases; junction bases not matched to a gene: 11. Germline V gene sequence: CDR1 SGHVS, CDR2 FQNEAQ. CDR3: CASSTQGVGSDEQFF. The CDR3 DNA follows: TGTGCCAGCAGCACACAGGGGGTAGGGTCCGATGAGCAGTTCTTC.

This chain uses TRBV11-2 with TRBJ2-5; the match to TRBD1 covers 8 bases. V lost 5 bases to trimming and J lost 2 bases; unmatched junction nucleotides: 7. This CDR3 has 15 amino acids. Germline V gene lookup returns CDR1 SGHAT and CDR2 FQNNGV. DNA for the CDR3: TGTGCCAGCAGCCCAAGGACAGGGTGGCAAGAGACCCAGTACTTC. It yields the protein CASSPRTGWQETQYF.